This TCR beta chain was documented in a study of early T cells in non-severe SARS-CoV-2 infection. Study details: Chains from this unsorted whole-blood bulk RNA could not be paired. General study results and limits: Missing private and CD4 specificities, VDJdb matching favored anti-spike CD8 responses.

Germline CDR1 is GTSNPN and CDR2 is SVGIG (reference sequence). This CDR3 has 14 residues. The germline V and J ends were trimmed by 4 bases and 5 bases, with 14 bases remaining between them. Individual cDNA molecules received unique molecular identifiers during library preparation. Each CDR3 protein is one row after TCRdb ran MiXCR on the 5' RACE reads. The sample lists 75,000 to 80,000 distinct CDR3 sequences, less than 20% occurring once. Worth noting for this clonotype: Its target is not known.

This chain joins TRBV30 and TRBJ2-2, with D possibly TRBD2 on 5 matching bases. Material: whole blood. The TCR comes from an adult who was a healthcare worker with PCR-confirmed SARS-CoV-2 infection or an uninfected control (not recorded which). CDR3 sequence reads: CAWNLARRTGELFF. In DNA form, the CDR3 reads TGTGCCTGGAACTTGGCAAGGAGGACCGGGGAGCTGTTTTTT.